This entry lists 14 T cell receptor beta chains sequenced from one sample in a study of T and B cells in COVID-19 patients. BIOMED2 TRB-A/B primer pools were used in multiplex TRB PCR. MiXCR, run by TCRdb on the multiplex PCR reads, gives a single entry per CDR3 protein. Counted here are about 11,000 distinct CDR3 sequences, 25% to 30% occurring once; the ten biggest clones make up less than 35%. Each TRB amplification used roughly 220-550 ng of genomic DNA from blood. Sample: blood. These receptors all come from a human donor who had recovered from COVID-19.

This chain links TRBV11-2 with TRBJ2-7, with 9 bases lining up with TRBD2. Germline CDR1 reads SGHAT; CDR2 reads FQNNGV. With 8 bases clipped from V and 2 bases from J, the junction kept 7 bases outside the gene matches. The CDR3 runs to 14 residues. CDR3 sequence (DNA): TGTGCCAGCCTCGGGACTAGCAAACCCTACGAGCAGTACTTC. Residues: CASLGTSKPYEQYF.

The gene calls are TRBV14 and TRBJ1-4; D ambiguous. Germline V gene lookup returns CDR1 SGHDN and CDR2 FVKESK. This CDR3 contains 16 residues. V lost 1 base and J lost 0, with 9 bases in between. The CDR3 DNA follows: TGTGCCAGCAGCCAAGGGGCCCTTTCAACTAATGAAAAACTGTTTTTT. Amino acid sequence: CASSQGALSTNEKLFF.

This clonotype has ten or more counts. This sequence joins TRBV27 and TRBJ2-7, with D maybe TRBD1 (5 bases). CDR3 length: 14 amino acids. V was pared by 0 bases and J by 2 bases, with 8 bases between. Germline V CDR1 and CDR2: MNHEY, SMNVEV (reference sequence). This CDR3 reads CASSLSTGTYEQYF. Written as DNA, the CDR3 is TGTGCCAGCAGTTTATCCACAGGTACCTACGAGCAGTACTTC.

This clonotype showed up just a few times. The V gene is TRBV7-9, the J gene TRBJ2-1, with TRBD1 as a possible D gene (5 bases). The germline gives CDR1 SEHNR, CDR2 FQNEAQ (reference sequence). V lost 5 bases and J 8 bases, leaving 13 bases between the germline ends. The CDR3 spans 13 residues. This CDR3 reads CASSLPLGDEQFF. DNA of the CDR3: TGTGCCAGCAGCCTCCCTTTAGGGGATGAGCAGTTCTTC.

This clonotype was counted a few times. The rearrangement links TRBV6-1 to TRBJ1-1; D possibly corresponds to TRBD1 (5 bases). Deletions cut 3 bases from V and 8 bases from J, with 7 bases between. The CDR3 runs to 11 residues. Germline V gene sequence: CDR1 MNHNS, CDR2 SASEGT. CDR3 protein: CASSERGEAFF. The CDR3 DNA is TGTGCCAGCAGTGAGAGGGGAGAAGCTTTCTTT.

V gene TRBV19 combines with J gene TRBJ2-2; 14 positions agree with TRBD2. Germline values: CDR1 LNHDA, CDR2 SQIVND (reference sequence). V lost 3 bases, J lost 4 bases, and 1 base stayed unmatched. The CDR3 is made up of 16 amino acids. In nucleotides, the CDR3 is TGTGCCAGTAGTATTGGGACTAGCGGGGGCACCGGGGAGCTGTTTTTT. This codes for CASSIGTSGGTGELFF.

V is TRBV11-2 and J is TRBJ2-1; 10 bases align to TRBD2. The germline V gene encodes CDR1 SGHAT and CDR2 FQNNGV. The trim removed 2 bases at V and 7 bases at J, leaving 8 bases unmatched. This CDR3 spans 16 amino acids. CDR3 loop: CASSLRASGSKNEQFF. The CDR3 DNA sequence: TGTGCCAGCAGCTTAAGGGCTAGCGGGAGTAAGAATGAGCAGTTCTTC.

The rearrangement uses TRBV18 and TRBJ2-3, with TRBD2 matching over 11 bases. Germline V gives CDR1 KGHSH, CDR2 LQKENI. This CDR3 is 17 amino acids long. J was trimmed by 0 bases and V by 3 bases; bases with no gene match: 5. The CDR3 loop is CASSPPGTSGSTDTQYF. Here the CDR3 DNA reads TGTGCCAGCTCACCGCCCGGGACTAGCGGAAGCACAGATACGCAGTATTTT.

A few counts support this clonotype. The chain carries TRBV5-6 and TRBJ2-7; 7 bases agree with TRBD2. The CDR3 length is 19 residues. Germline trimming cut 0 bases from V and 1 base from J; bases unmatched to any gene: 16. From germline, CDR1 is SGHDT and CDR2 YYEEEE. In DNA, the CDR3 is TGTGCCAGCAGCTTGGAGGGCTTAAGACTAGCAGGCAGATCCTACGAGCAGTACTTC. It codes for CASSLEGLRLAGRSYEQYF. The full variable domain, completed using reference TRBV5-6 and TRBJ2-7, is DAGVTQSPTHLIKTRGQQVTLRCSPKSGHDTVSWYQQALGQGPQFIFQYYEEEERQRGNFPDRFSGHQFPNYSSELNVNALLLGDSALYLCASSLEGLRLAGRSYEQYFGPGTRLTVT.

In regard to this clonotype: It may be a read error: a sequence one base away is much more abundant. The rearrangement joins TRBV6-5 to TRBJ2-2; 7 nucleotides agree with TRBD2. This CDR3 contains 15 residues. Trimming took 2 bases from V and 3 from J; bases not matched to a gene: 3. Germline V gene data show CDR1 as MNHEY and CDR2 as SVGAGI. The CDR3 nucleotides are TGTGCCAGCAGTTACGGGAGGGCTCACACCGGGGAGCTGTTTTTT. It translates to CASSYGRAHTGELFF.

This clonotype rates as medium-sized. The V call is TRBV30, the J call TRBJ2-1; 10 nucleotides match TRBD2. In germline, CDR1 is GTSNPN, CDR2 SVGIG (reference sequence). Losses at the gene ends were 1 base for V and 15 bases for J; bases not matched to a gene: 9. CDR3 length: 13 amino acids. The CDR3 coding sequence is TGTGCCTGGAGTGAGACTAGCGGGCGGCGACTGTTCTTC. Translating gives CAWSETSGRRLFF.

V is TRBV7-9 and J is TRBJ1-1; perhaps TRBD1 as D (6 bases). The V and J ends lost 0 bases and 10 bases respectively, with 12 bases between them. Germline values: CDR1 SEHNR, CDR2 FQNEAQ (reference sequence). The CDR3 extends over 13 amino acids. CDR3 residues: CASSLAAGGPAFF. In DNA, the CDR3 is TGTGCCAGCAGCTTAGCGGCGGGGGGCCCAGCTTTCTTT.

This chain joins TRBV18 and TRBJ2-7, with D possibly TRBD1 on 7 matching bases. V was shortened by 3 bases and J by 2 bases, with 20 bases between the two germline ends. There are 17 residues in the CDR3. CDR1 and CDR2 (germline): KGHSH, LQKENI. The CDR3: CASSPEGFLRGAYEQYV. The CDR3 nucleotides are TGTGCCAGCTCACCGGAGGGTTTTCTCAGGGGGGCCTACGAGCAGTACGTC.

This sequence joins TRBV20-1 and TRBJ2-3; no clear D gene. This CDR3 spans 11 amino acids. Germline V gene lookup returns CDR1 DFQATT and CDR2 SNEGSKA (reference sequence). In DNA form, the CDR3 reads TGCAGCCCCGGAGACCCAGATACGCAGTATTTT. This sequence encodes CSPGDPDTQYF.